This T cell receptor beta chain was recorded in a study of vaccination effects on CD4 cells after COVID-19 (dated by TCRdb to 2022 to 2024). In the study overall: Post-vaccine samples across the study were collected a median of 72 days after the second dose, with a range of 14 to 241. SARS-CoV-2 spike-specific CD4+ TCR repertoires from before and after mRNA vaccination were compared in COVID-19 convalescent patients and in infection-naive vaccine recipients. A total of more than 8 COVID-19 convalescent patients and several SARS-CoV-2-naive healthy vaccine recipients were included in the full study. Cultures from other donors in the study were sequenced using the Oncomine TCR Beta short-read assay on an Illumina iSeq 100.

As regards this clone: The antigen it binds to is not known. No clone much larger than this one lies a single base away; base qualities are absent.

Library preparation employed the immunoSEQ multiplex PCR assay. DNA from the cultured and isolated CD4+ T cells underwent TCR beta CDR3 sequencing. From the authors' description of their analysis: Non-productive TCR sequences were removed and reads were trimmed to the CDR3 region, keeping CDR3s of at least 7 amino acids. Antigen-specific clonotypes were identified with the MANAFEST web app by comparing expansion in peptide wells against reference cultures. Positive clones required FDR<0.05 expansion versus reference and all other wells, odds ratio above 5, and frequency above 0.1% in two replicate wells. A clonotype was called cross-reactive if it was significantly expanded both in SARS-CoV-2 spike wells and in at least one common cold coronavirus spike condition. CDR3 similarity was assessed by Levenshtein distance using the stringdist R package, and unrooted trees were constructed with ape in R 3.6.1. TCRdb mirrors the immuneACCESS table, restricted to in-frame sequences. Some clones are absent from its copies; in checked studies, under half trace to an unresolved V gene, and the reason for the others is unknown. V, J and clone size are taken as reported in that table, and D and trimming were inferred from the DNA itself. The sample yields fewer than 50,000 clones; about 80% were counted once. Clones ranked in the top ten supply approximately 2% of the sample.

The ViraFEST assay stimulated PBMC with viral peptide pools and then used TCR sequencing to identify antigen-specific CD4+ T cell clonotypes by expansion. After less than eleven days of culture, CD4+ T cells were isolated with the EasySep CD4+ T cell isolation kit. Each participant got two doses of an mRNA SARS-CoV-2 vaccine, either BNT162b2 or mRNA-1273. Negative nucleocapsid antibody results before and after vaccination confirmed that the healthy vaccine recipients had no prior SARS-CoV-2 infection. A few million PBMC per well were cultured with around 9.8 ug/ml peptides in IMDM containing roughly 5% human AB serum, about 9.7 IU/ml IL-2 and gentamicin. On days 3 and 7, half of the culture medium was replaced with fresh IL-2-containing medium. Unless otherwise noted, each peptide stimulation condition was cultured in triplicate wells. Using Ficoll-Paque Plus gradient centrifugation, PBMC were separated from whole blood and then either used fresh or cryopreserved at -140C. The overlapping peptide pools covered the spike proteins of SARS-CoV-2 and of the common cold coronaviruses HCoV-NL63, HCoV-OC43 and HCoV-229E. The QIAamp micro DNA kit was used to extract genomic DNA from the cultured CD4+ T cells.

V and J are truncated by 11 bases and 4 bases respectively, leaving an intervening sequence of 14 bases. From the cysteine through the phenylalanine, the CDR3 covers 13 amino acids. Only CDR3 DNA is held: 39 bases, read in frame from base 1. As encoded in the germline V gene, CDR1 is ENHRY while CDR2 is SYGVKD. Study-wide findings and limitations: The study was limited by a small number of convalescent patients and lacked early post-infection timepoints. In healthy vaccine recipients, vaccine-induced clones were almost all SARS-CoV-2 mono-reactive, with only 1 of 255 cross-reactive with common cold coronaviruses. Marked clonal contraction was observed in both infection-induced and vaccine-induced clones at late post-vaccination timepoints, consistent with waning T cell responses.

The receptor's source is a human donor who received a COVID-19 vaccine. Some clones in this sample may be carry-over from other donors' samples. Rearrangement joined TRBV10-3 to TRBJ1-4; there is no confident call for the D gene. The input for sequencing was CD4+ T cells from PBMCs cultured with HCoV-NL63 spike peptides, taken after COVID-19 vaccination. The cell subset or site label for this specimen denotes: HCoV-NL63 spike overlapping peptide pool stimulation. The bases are TGTGCCTCCCGGAACGACCTTAATGAAAAACTGTTTTTT. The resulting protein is CASRNDLNEKLFF.